This record covers a single T cell receptor (beta chain). This clone was counted only a few times. Its antigen is not yet known. Within one base of it there is no much larger clone, and no base qualities were kept. This record comes from a study of blood T cell repertoires in COVID-19 (dated by TCRdb to 2019 to 2021). Context from the whole study: The collaborator samples originated in the United States, Italy and Spain and spanned the acute and convalescent phases of COVID-19. The material from the prospective study consisted of cDNA or gDNA derived from T cells, B-cell-depleted T cells, or PBMCs. The sample metadata nearly always contained a de-identified subject ID, COVID-19 status, age in years and sex. A freely available public database, intended as a resource for researchers studying the immune response to SARS-CoV-2, is where the repertoires were released. Where HLA class I and class II types were available, the types were taken from metadata supplied by the sample provider, not from assay-based typing. Samples were obtained from the ongoing ImmuneRACE study (first 160 participants) and from over 1,000 subjects provided by 6 global collaborators. Deeply sampled blood TCRbeta repertoires from subjects exposed to, actively infected with, or recovered from COVID-19 were included in the dataset. Broad study findings and their caveats: The amount of clinical and demographic metadata varied by source and participant and was provided uncurated.

V and J are truncated by 4 bases and 1 base respectively, leaving an intervening sequence of 7 bases. CDR1 and CDR2 are drawn from the germline V gene: MRHNA, SNTAGT. The CDR3 sequence holds 13 residues, the cysteine and phenylalanine included. Left in the record is the CDR3 DNA by itself, 39 bases read in frame from the first base. The collaborating institutions used their own protocols to collect whole blood in K2EDTA tubes. For TCRbeta analysis, collaborator samples were shipped as frozen whole blood, as isolated PBMCs, or as DNA extracted from either sample type. TCRbeta CDR3 regions were amplified from genomic DNA using the immunoSEQ Assay, a bias-controlled multiplex PCR. As for the authors' bioinformatics: Nucleated cell counts per sample were estimated from amplification of reference gene primers within the assay. To quantify the absolute abundance of each unique TCRbeta CDR3 rearrangement, sequence reads were collapsed and filtered. Productive Simpson clonality was computed per sample as the square root of Simpson's diversity index over productive rearrangements. TCRdb holds this immuneACCESS table with in-frame rearrangements only. Some clones are missing; in checked studies, unresolved V genes explain under half, and the rest has no known cause. That table gives V, J and clone size, and the DNA gave D and trimming. The sample table records more than 90,000 clones; over 65% of these occur just once. The top ten clonotypes cover around 5.9% of the sample.

The sequenced sample was peripheral blood. The sequence was collected from a man between 65 and 85 years old with acute or convalescent COVID-19. In this chain, TRBV6-4 is recombined with TRBJ1-1; there is no confident call for the D gene. The sequenced DNA is TGTGCCAGCAGTGTCGAAGCGAACACTGAAGCTTTCTTT. Its protein reads: CASSVEANTEAFF.